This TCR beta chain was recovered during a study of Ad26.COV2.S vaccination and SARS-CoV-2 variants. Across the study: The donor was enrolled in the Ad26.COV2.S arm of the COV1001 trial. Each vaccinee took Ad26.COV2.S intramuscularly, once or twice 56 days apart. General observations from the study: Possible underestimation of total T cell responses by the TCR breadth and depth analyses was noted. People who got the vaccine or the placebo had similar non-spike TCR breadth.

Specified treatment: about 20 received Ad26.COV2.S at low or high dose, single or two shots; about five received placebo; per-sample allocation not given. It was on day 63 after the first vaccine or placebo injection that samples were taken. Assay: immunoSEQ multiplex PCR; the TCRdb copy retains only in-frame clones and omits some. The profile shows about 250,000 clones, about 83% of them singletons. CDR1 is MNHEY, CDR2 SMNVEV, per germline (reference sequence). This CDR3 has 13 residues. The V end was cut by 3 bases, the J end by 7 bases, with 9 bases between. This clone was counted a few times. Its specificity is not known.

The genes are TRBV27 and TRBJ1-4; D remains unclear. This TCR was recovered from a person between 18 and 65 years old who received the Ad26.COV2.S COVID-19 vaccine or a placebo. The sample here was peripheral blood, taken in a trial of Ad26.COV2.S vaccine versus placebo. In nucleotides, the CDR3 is TGTGCCAGCAGTTTTAGTGGGCGTGAAAAACTGTTTTTT. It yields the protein CASSFSGREKLFF.